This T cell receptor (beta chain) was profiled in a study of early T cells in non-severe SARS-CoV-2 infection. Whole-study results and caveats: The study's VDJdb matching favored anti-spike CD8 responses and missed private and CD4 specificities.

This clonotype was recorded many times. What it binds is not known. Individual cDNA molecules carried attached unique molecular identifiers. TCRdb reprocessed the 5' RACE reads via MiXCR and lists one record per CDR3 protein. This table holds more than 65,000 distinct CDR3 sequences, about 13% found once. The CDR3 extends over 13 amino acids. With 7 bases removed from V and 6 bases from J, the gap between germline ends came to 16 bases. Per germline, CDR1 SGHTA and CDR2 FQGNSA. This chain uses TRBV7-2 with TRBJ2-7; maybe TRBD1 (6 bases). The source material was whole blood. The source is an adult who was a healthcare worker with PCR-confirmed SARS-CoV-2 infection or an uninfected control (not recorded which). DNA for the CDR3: TGTGCCAGCACCCGTGGGGGACATCGCGAGCAGTACTTC. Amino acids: CASTRGGHREQYF.